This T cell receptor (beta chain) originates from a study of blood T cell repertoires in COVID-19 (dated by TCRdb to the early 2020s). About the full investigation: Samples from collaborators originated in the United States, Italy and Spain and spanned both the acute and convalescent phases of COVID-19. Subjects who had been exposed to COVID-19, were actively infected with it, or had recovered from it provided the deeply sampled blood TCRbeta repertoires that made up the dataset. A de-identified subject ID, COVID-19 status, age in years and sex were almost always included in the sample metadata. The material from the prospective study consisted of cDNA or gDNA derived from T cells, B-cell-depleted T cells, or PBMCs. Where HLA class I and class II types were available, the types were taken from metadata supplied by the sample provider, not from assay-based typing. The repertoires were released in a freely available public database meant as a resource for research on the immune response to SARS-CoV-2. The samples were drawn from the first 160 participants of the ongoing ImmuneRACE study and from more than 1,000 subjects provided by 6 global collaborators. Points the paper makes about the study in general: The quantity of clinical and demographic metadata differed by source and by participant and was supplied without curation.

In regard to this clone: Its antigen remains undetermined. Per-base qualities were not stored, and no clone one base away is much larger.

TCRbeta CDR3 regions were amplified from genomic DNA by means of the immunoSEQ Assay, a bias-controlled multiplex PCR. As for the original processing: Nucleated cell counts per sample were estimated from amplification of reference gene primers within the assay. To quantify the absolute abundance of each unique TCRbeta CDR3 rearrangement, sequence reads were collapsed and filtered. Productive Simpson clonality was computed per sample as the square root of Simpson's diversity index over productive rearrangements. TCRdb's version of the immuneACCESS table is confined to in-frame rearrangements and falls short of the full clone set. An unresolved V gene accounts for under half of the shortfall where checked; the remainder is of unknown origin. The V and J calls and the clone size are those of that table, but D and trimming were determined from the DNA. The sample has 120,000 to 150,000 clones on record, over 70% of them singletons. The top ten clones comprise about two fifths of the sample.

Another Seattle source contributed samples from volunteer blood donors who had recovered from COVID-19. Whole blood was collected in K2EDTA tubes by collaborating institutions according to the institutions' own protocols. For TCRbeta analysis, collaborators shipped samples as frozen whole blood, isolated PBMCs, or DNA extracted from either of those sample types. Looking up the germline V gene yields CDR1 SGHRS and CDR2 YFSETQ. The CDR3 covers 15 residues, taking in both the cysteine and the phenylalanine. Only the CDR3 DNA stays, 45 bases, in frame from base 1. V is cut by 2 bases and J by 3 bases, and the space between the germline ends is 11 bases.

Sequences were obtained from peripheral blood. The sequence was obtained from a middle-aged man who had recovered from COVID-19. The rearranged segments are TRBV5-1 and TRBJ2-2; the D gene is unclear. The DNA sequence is TGCGCCAGCAGCTTAGGTCACAGAGACACCGGGGAGCTGTTTTTT. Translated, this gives CASSLGHRDTGELFF.